This TCR beta chain is drawn from a study of post-analysis software for immune sequencing data. General study findings and limits: Four to six TRBV segments, including TRBV5-6, TRBV5-1 and TRBV20-1, were more frequent in patients than controls.

Unique molecular identifiers had been added to the TCR beta cDNA libraries. Each CDR3 protein is one row after TCRdb ran MiXCR on the PCR reads. This table has 400,000 to 500,000 distinct CDR3 sequences, less than 40% appearing once. Note on this clonotype: Its antigen is undetermined.

Trimming cost V 11 bases and J 0 bases; bases outside gene matches: 4. The germline V gene has CDR1 MNHNS and CDR2 SASEGT. This CDR3 is built from 15 residues. This clonotype originated in a girl aged 2 to 10 with multiple sclerosis. Sequencing was performed on blood. The V gene is TRBV6-1, the J gene TRBJ2-6; 10 nucleotides line up with TRBD1. The CDR3 loop reads CAARDRGSGANVLTF. In DNA, the CDR3 is TGTGCCGCTCGGGACAGGGGCTCTGGGGCCAACGTCCTGACTTTC.